Following are 27 T cell receptor beta chains from one sample sequenced in a study of CD8+ T cells in alopecia areata. Sequencing relied on a cDNA template that was reverse transcribed from extracted RNA. The data were produced by immunoSEQ multiplex PCR, yet TCRdb's version contains in-frame clones alone and is incomplete. The sample includes approximately 110,000 clones, roughly 50% of them seen just once. The treatment here: oral pan-JAK inhibitor, 5-10 mg twice daily. The sequenced sample was CD8+ T cells sorted from blood, obtained at week 24, from a patient treated with tofacitinib. The receptors originated from a human donor with alopecia areata.

The V gene is TRBV7-9, the J gene TRBJ1-6, with a possible D match to TRBD1 (5 bases). Trimming cost V 4 bases and J 6 bases, with 16 bases left between them. CDR1 SEHNR and CDR2 FQNEAQ come from the germline V gene (reference sequence). The CDR3 has 16 amino acids. Written as DNA, the CDR3 is TGTGCCAGCAGCTCCCAGGGCAGGGAAGGTAATTCACCCCTCCACTTT. Translating it yields CASSSQGREGNSPLHF.

The chain combines TRBV20-1 with TRBJ1-2; a weak D match, TRBD1 (5 bases). CDR1 and CDR2 (germline): DFQATT, SNEGSKA (reference sequence). The CDR3 is 11 residues long. The CDR3 loop reads CTAQDIYGYTF. CDR3 bases: TGCACCGCGCAGGACATCTATGGCTACACCTTC.

The table lists this clone with a few counts. The chain combines TRBV2 with TRBJ2-1, with 8 bases identical to TRBD2. The CDR3 runs 14 residues. Looked up from germline, CDR1 is SNHLY and CDR2 is FYNNEI. Unmatched junction bases numbered 4, after V lost 0 bases and J lost 9 bases. CDR3 loop: CASSEAAGGGEQFF. CDR3 nucleotides: TGTGCCAGCAGTGAAGCGGCGGGGGGCGGTGAGCAGTTCTTC.

This chain joins TRBV29-1 and TRBJ1-2; D gene uncertain. CDR1 is SQVTM and CDR2 is ANQGSEA in the germline V gene. The CDR3 consists of 11 residues. As DNA, the CDR3 is TGCATCTTCTCCGGGTCGGATGGCTACACCTTC. Its translation: CIFSGSDGYTF. The whole variable domain, remainder taken from reference TRBV29-1 and TRBJ1-2, is SAVISQKPSRDICQRGTSLTIQCQVDSQVTMMFWYRQQPGQSLTLIATANQGSEATYESGFVIDKFPISRPNLTFSTLTVSNMSPEDSSIYLCIFSGSDGYTFGSGTRLTVV.

The CDR3: CASSLTGGPSPLHF. The CDR3 DNA follows: TGTGCCAGCAGCTTAACAGGGGGCCCTTCACCCCTCCACTTT. The chain employs TRBV7-3 and TRBJ1-6; TRBD1 matches 7 bases. This CDR3 has 14 amino acids. CDR1 is SGHTA and CDR2 is FQGTGA in the germline V gene. The J segment lost 9 bases and the V segment lost 0 bases, leaving 2 bases of the junction unmatched.

The rearrangement uses TRBV9 and TRBJ2-5, with D possibly matching TRBD2 (5 bases). The ends were cut back, 2 bases at V and 5 bases at J, with 22 bases in the middle. Germline values: CDR1 SGDLS, CDR2 YYNGEE. The CDR3 is 17 amino acids. The CDR3 DNA reads as TGTGCCAGCAGCGTCCCCTTTGGGGTGGCCCGAGGGGAGACCCAGTACTTC. Its translation is CASSVPFGVARGETQYF.

The rearrangement links TRBV5-1 to TRBJ2-7; D possibly corresponds to TRBD1 (6 bases). The V and J ends lost 7 bases and 3 bases respectively, with 11 bases between them. The CDR3 is made up of 12 amino acids. Germline V gene data show CDR1 as SGHRS and CDR2 as YFSETQ. Here the CDR3 DNA reads TGCGCCAGCTACGAGGGGGACTACGAGCAGTACTTC. This translates into CASYEGDYEQYF.

A few counts support this clone. The chain links TRBV27 to TRBJ2-7; 7 bases agree with TRBD2. Germline loops: CDR1 MNHEY, CDR2 SMNVEV (reference sequence). The CDR3 totals 12 residues. Trimming cost V 4 bases and J 7 bases; bases outside gene matches: 4. The CDR3 region has the DNA TGTGCCAGCAGTTCCTACGGGGGGGAGCAGTACTTC. It codes for CASSSYGGEQYF.

This clone was seen just once. The rearrangement links TRBV21-1 to TRBJ1-1; the table's D call TRBD1 went unverified against the DNA. TRBV21-1 is marked as a pseudogene. CDR3 length: 14 residues. The CDR3 region has the DNA TGTGCCAGCAGACCAACCGGGACAGGGGGTAAAGCTTTCTTT. Translated: CASRPTGTGGKAFF.

The chain couples TRBV15 to TRBJ2-2, with D perhaps matching TRBD1 or TRBD2 (5 bases each). In germline, CDR1 is LNHNV, CDR2 YYDKDF (reference sequence). Deletions cut 0 bases from V and 5 bases from J, with 16 bases between. CDR3 size: 17 residues. The DNA for the CDR3 is TGTGCCACCAGCAGAGAAGCGGTGGCAGGGTGGACCGGGGAGCTGTTTTTT. The encoded protein is CATSREAVAGWTGELFF.

The table lists this clone with a few counts. CDR3 protein: CASSTTGGVDTEAFF. CDR3 nucleotides: TGTGCCAGCAGCACTACAGGGGGCGTTGACACTGAAGCTTTCTTT. The chain couples TRBV7-2 to TRBJ1-1, with 9 bases lining up with TRBD1. Trimming cost V 5 bases and J 3 bases; bases outside gene matches: 7. This CDR3 is 15 amino acids long. Germline V gene data show CDR1 as SGHTA and CDR2 as FQGNSA. Looking up the rest from reference TRBV7-2 and TRBJ1-1 gives the full variable domain: GAGVSQSPSNKVTEKGKDVELRCDPISGHTALYWYRQSLGQGLEFLIYFQGNSAPDKSGLPSDRFSAERTGGSVSTLTIQRTQQEDSAVYLCASSTTGGVDTEAFFGQGTRLTVV.

This clone was seen a handful of times. The V gene is TRBV29-1, the J gene TRBJ2-7; the match to TRBD1 covers 10 bases. The CDR3 is made up of 14 amino acids. Trimming removed 6 bases from V and 5 bases from J; junction bases left unmatched: 10. The germline gives CDR1 SQVTM, CDR2 ANQGSEA. The CDR3 DNA follows: TGCAGCGTCGCACCGGGACAGGGGTACAACGAGCAGTACTTC. It is translated as CSVAPGQGYNEQYF.

This clone turned up a few times. The gene calls are TRBV30 and TRBJ2-7; D could derive from TRBD1 or TRBD2 (5 bases each). Deletions cut 1 base from V and 0 bases from J, with 10 bases between. From germline, CDR1 is GTSNPN and CDR2 SVGIG (reference sequence). This CDR3 spans 14 amino acids. CDR3 sequence (DNA): TGTGCCTGGAGTGCGAGGGGCTCCTCCTACGAGCAGTACTTC. Amino acids: CAWSARGSSYEQYF. The whole variable domain, remainder taken from reference TRBV30 and TRBJ2-7, is SQTIHQWPATLVQPVGSPLSLECTVEGTSNPNLYWYRQAAGRGLQLLFYSVGIGQISSEVPQNLSASRPQDRQFILSSKKLLLSDSGFYLCAWSARGSSYEQYFGPGTRLTVT.

The V gene is TRBV27, the J gene TRBJ1-2, with a tentative D call TRBD1 (5 bases). V lost 6 bases and J lost 6, with 20 bases in between. Germline assignment: CDR1 MNHEY and CDR2 SMNVEV (reference sequence). This CDR3 is built from 15 residues. CDR3 region: CASREIAAGYNGYTF. CDR3 DNA: TGTGCCAGCAGAGAAATCGCCGCAGGGTACAATGGCTACACCTTC.

The chain employs TRBV5-6 and TRBJ1-5, with D perhaps matching TRBD1 (6 bases). This CDR3 contains 14 residues. CDR1 and CDR2 (germline): SGHDT, YYEEEE. Trimming removed 2 bases at V and 1 base at J, with 7 bases between. CDR3 in DNA: TGTGCCAGCAGCTTCGGGGGCAGCAATCAGCCCCAGCATTTT. Protein: CASSFGGSNQPQHF. Using reference TRBV5-6 and TRBJ1-5 for the parts outside the CDR3, the full variable domain is DAGVTQSPTHLIKTRGQQVTLRCSPKSGHDTVSWYQQALGQGPQFIFQYYEEEERQRGNFPDRFSGHQFPNYSSELNVNALLLGDSALYLCASSFGGSNQPQHFGDGTRLSIL.

The chain has TRBV6-6 and TRBJ2-7; possibly TRBD1 or TRBD2 for D (5 bases each). CDR1 is MNHNY and CDR2 is SVGAGI in the germline V gene (reference sequence). V was shortened by 5 bases and J by 3 bases, with 17 bases between the two germline ends. The CDR3 has 15 residues. Here the CDR3 reads CASSPSGTPFYEQYF. The DNA of the CDR3 is TGTGCCAGCAGTCCATCCGGGACGCCATTCTACGAGCAGTACTTC.

The chain is built from TRBV7-9 and TRBJ2-7; 9 nucleotides agree with TRBD2. The germline CDR1 and CDR2 sequences are SEHNR and FQNEAQ (reference sequence). This CDR3 region has 14 residues. The V and J ends lost 5 bases and 7 bases, in that order; junction bases with no gene match: 9. The DNA for the CDR3 is TGTGCCAGCAGCCTGTCTAGCGGGGTGGGGGAGCAGTACTTC. Amino acids: CASSLSSGVGEQYF. The full variable domain, rest sourced from reference TRBV7-9 and TRBJ2-7, is DTGVSQNPRHKITKRGQNVTFRCDPISEHNRLYWYRQTLGQGPEFLTYFQNEAQLEKSRLLSDRFSAERPKGSFSTLEIQRTEQGDSAMYLCASSLSSGVGEQYFGPGTRLTVT.

This sequence joins TRBV7-9 and TRBJ2-5, with no clear D. This CDR3 spans 13 amino acids. Germline-derived CDR1 and CDR2 are SEHNR and FQNEAQ (reference sequence). The V gene lost 3 bases and the J gene lost 2 bases, with 7 bases spanning the gap. This CDR3 reads CASSLALQETQYF. For the CDR3, the DNA is TGTGCCAGCAGCTTGGCACTGCAAGAGACCCAGTACTTC.

This sequence joins TRBV29-1 and TRBJ2-3; 11 bases align to TRBD2. Germline V gene data show CDR1 as SQVTM and CDR2 as ANQGSEA. The CDR3 is 14 amino acids. Trimming at V came to 6 bases and at J to 6 bases, leaving 8 bases not matched to a gene. This chain's CDR3 is CSVGLAGPSDTQYF. The CDR3 region has the DNA TGCAGCGTAGGACTAGCGGGCCCCAGCGATACGCAGTATTTT.

This chain connects TRBV2 to TRBJ1-6; the match to TRBD1 covers 7 bases. The V gene's germline CDR1 is SNHLY and CDR2 FYNNEI. This CDR3 has 16 residues. Germline trimming cut 5 bases from V and 3 bases from J; bases unmatched to any gene: 7. CDR3 sequence (DNA): TGTGCCAGCAGTACAGGGGAGACTGGCTATAATTCACCCCTCCACTTT. Its translation is CASSTGETGYNSPLHF.

This clone was counted only a few times. The rearrangement joins TRBV29-1 to TRBJ2-7; D is perhaps TRBD1 (5 bases). The CDR3 covers 14 residues. The germline V gene encodes CDR1 SQVTM and CDR2 ANQGSEA. The ends were cut back, 2 bases at V and 3 bases at J, with 14 bases in the middle. DNA for the CDR3: TGCAGCGTTGAATTCAGGGAAGGGAACTACGAGCAGTACTTC. Translation: CSVEFREGNYEQYF.

V and J are TRBV19 and TRBJ2-7, with 8 nucleotides matching TRBD1. Per germline, CDR1 LNHDA and CDR2 SQIVND (reference sequence). This CDR3 contains 13 residues. Trimming took 6 bases from V and 2 from J; bases not matched to a gene: 3. This CDR3 reads CASSMTGAYEQYF. CDR3 DNA: TGTGCCAGTAGCATGACAGGGGCCTACGAGCAGTACTTC.

The chain carries TRBV5-6 and TRBJ1-1, with 8 nucleotides matching TRBD1. The germline gives CDR1 SGHDT, CDR2 YYEEEE. V trimming: 0 bases; J trimming: 8 bases; junction bases outside the gene matches: 3. There are 13 residues in the CDR3. The CDR3 DNA reads as TGTGCCAGCAGCTTGGCAGGGGGCGAGGAAGCTTTCTTT. Protein: CASSLAGGEEAFF. Variable domain in full (rest from reference TRBV5-6 and TRBJ1-1): DAGVTQSPTHLIKTRGQQVTLRCSPKSGHDTVSWYQQALGQGPQFIFQYYEEEERQRGNFPDRFSGHQFPNYSSELNVNALLLGDSALYLCASSLAGGEEAFFGQGTRLTVV.

CDR3 nucleotide sequence: TGTGCCTGGAGTATGACTAGCGGGGTGGGAGATACGCAGTATTTT. It is translated as CAWSMTSGVGDTQYF. The genes are TRBV30 and TRBJ2-3, with 11 bases lining up with TRBD2. The CDR3 contains 15 residues. Trimming at V came to 2 bases and at J to 5 bases, leaving 6 bases not matched to a gene. Germline-derived CDR1 and CDR2 are GTSNPN and SVGIG (reference sequence).

With respect to this clone: The junction does not match germline at one end; this may be a read error. The chain employs TRBV7-9 and TRBJ1-1; no clear D. CDR1 and CDR2 (germline): SEHNR, FQNEAQ (reference sequence). The CDR3 length is 15 residues. The CDR3 DNA reads as TGTGCCAGCAGCTTCCCTTTCCCAGACGACACTGAAGTTTTCTTT. The encoded protein is CASSFPFPDDTEVFF. The full variable domain, in which reference TRBV7-9 and TRBJ1-1 provide the parts outside the CDR3, is DTGVSQNPRHKITKRGQNVTFRCDPISEHNRLYWYRQTLGQGPEFLTYFQNEAQLEKSRLLSDRFSAERPKGSFSTLEIQRTEQGDSAMYLCASSFPFPDDTEVFFGQGTRLTVV.

The chain's CDR3 is CASSQSRGPGGNQPQHF. Here the CDR3 DNA reads TGCGCCAGCAGCCAATCCAGGGGGCCGGGAGGCAATCAGCCCCAGCATTTT. This rearrangement joins TRBV4-3 to TRBJ1-5; the match to TRBD1 covers 8 bases. The V and J ends lost 2 bases and 2 bases, in that order; junction bases with no gene match: 8. Germline CDR1 and CDR2: LGHNA and YSLEER. This CDR3 region has 17 residues.

The table lists this clone with a few counts. V gene TRBV6-5 combines with J gene TRBJ1-1; D gene ambiguous. Germline V gives CDR1 MNHEY, CDR2 SVGAGI. The CDR3 loop spans 11 amino acids. The V end was cut by 10 bases, the J end by 9 bases, with 15 bases between. The CDR3 loop is CATSRPPQAFF. In nucleotides, the CDR3 is TGTGCCACTTCGCGGCCCCCTCAAGCTTTCTTT.